This T cell receptor beta chain is drawn from a study of early T cells in non-severe SARS-CoV-2 infection. This clonotype was seen ten or more times. Germline trimming cut 6 bases from V and 4 bases from J; bases unmatched to any gene: 4. The CDR3 totals 15 residues. Germline assignment: CDR1 SGHTA and CDR2 FQGNSA. TCRdb reprocessed the 5' RACE reads with MiXCR, giving one entry per CDR3 protein. This table has about 19,000 distinct CDR3 sequences, roughly 4.4% appearing once. This TCR derives from an adult who was a healthcare worker with PCR-confirmed SARS-CoV-2 infection or an uninfected control (not recorded which). The sequenced sample was whole blood. The chain combines TRBV7-2 with TRBJ2-7; 15 bases align to TRBD2. CDR3 bases: TGTGCCAGCAGGCCCGGGACTAGCGGGGGGTACGAGCAGTACTTC. Translation: CASRPGTSGGYEQYF.